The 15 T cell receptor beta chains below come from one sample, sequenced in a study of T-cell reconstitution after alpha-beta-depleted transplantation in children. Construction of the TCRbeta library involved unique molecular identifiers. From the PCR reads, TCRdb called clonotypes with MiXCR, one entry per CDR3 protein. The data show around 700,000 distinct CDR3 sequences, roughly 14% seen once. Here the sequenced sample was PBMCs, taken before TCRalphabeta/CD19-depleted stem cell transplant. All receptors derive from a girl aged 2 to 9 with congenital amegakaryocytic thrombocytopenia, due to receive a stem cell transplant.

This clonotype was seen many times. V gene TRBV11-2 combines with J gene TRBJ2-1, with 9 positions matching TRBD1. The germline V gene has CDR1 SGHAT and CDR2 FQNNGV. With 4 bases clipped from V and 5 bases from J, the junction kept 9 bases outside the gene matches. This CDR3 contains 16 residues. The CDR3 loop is CASSSGPGTGNNEQFF. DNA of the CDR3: TGTGCCAGCAGCTCCGGTCCCGGGACAGGGAACAATGAGCAGTTCTTC.

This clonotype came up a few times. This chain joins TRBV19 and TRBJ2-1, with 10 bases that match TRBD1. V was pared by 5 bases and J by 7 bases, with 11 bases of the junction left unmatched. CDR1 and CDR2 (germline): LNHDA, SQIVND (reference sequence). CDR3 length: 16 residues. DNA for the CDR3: TGTGCCAGTAGTCCGCGGAGACAGGGGGCAATGAATGAGCAGTTCTTC. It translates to CASSPRRQGAMNEQFF.

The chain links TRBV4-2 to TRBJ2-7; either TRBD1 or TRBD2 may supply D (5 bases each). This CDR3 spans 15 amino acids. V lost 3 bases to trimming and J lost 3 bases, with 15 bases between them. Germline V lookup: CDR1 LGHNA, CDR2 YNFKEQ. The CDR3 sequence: CASSHSGTPYYEQYF. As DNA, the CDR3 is TGTGCCAGCAGCCACTCCGGGACCCCCTACTACGAGCAGTACTTC.

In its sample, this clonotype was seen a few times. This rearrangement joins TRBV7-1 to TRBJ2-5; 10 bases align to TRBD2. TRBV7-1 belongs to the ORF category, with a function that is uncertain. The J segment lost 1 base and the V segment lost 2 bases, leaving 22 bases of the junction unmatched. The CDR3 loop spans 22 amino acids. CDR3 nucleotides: TGTGCCAGCAGCTCAATAAACGAACCGGGACTAGCGATGTCGGAGTTCCAAGAGACCCAGTACTTC. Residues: CASSSINEPGLAMSEFQETQYF.

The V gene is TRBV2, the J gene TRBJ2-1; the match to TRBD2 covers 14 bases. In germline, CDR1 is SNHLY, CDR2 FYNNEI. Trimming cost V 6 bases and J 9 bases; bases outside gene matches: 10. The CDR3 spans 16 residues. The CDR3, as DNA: TGTGCCAGCAGCTGGTTCGGGACTAGCGGGAGCGGTGAGCAGTTCTTC. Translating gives CASSWFGTSGSGEQFF.

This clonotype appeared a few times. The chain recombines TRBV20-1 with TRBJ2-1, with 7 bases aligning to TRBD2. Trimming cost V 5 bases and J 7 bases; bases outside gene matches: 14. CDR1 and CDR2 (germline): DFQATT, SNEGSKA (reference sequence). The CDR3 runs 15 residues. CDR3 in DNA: TGCAGTGCTCCGAGATGGGGGGGGGTGCGGAATGAGCAGTTCTTC. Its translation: CSAPRWGGVRNEQFF.

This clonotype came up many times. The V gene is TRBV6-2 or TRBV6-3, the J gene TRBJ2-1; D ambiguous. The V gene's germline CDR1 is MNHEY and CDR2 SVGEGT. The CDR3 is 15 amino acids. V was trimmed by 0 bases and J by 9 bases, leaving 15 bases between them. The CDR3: CASSYSIEVMIEQFF. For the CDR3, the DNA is TGTGCCAGCAGTTACTCCATCGAAGTCATGATTGAGCAGTTCTTC.

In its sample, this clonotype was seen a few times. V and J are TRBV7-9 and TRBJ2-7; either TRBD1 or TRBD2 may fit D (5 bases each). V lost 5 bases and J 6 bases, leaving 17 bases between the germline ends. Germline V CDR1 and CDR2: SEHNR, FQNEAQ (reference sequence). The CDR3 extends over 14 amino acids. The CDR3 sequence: CASSPGTYQSEQYF. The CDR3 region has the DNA TGTGCCAGCAGCCCCGGGACGTACCAGTCCGAGCAGTACTTC.

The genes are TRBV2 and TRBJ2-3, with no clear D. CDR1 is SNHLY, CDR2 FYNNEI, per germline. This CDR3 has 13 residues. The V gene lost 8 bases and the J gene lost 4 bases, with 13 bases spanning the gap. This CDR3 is CASLSDRSDTQYF. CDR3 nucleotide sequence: TGTGCCAGCCTCTCTGACCGTTCAGATACGCAGTATTTT. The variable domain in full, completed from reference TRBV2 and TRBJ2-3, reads EPEVTQTPSHQVTQMGQEVILRCVPISNHLYFYWYRQILGQKVEFLVSFYNNEISEKSEIFDDQFSVERPDGSNFTLKIRSTKLEDSAMYFCASLSDRSDTQYFGPGTRLTVL.

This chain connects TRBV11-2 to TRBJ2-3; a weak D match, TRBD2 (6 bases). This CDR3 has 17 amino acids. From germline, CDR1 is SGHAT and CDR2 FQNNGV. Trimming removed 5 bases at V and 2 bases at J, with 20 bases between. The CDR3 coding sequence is TGTGCCAGCAGCCCGACGGTGGGACCGGGAGACACAGATACGCAGTATTTT. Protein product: CASSPTVGPGDTDTQYF.

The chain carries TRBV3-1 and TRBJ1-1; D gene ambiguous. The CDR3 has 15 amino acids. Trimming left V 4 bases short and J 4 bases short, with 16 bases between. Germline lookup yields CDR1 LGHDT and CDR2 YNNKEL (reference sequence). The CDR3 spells CASSPHPGLGTEAFF. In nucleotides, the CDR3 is TGTGCCAGCAGCCCCCACCCCGGTTTGGGCACTGAAGCTTTCTTT.

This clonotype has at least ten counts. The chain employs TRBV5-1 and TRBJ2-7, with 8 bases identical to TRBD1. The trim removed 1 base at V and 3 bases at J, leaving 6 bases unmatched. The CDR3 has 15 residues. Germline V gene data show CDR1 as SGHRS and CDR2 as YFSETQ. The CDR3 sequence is CASSLSGTGGYEQYF. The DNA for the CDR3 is TGCGCCAGCAGCTTGTCCGGGACAGGTGGCTACGAGCAGTACTTC.

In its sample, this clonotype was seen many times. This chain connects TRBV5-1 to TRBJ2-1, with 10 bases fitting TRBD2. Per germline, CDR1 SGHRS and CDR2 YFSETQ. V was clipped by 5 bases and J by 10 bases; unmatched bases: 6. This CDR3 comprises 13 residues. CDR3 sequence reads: CASRKREGPEQFF. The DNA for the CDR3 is TGCGCCAGCAGAAAGCGGGAGGGACCCGAGCAGTTCTTC.

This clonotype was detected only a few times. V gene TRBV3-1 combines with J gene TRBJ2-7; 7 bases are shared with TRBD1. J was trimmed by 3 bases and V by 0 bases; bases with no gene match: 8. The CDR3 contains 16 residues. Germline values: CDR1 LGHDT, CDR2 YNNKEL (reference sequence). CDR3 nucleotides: TGTGCCAGCAGCCAAGATCAGGGGGTGACAGTCTACGAGCAGTACTTC. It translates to CASSQDQGVTVYEQYF.

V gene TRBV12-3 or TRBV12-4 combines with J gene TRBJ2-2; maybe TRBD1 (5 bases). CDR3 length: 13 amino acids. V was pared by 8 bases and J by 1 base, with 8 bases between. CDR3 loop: CASGAGNTGELFF. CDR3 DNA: TGTGCCAGCGGGGCCGGGAACACCGGGGAGCTGTTTTTT.